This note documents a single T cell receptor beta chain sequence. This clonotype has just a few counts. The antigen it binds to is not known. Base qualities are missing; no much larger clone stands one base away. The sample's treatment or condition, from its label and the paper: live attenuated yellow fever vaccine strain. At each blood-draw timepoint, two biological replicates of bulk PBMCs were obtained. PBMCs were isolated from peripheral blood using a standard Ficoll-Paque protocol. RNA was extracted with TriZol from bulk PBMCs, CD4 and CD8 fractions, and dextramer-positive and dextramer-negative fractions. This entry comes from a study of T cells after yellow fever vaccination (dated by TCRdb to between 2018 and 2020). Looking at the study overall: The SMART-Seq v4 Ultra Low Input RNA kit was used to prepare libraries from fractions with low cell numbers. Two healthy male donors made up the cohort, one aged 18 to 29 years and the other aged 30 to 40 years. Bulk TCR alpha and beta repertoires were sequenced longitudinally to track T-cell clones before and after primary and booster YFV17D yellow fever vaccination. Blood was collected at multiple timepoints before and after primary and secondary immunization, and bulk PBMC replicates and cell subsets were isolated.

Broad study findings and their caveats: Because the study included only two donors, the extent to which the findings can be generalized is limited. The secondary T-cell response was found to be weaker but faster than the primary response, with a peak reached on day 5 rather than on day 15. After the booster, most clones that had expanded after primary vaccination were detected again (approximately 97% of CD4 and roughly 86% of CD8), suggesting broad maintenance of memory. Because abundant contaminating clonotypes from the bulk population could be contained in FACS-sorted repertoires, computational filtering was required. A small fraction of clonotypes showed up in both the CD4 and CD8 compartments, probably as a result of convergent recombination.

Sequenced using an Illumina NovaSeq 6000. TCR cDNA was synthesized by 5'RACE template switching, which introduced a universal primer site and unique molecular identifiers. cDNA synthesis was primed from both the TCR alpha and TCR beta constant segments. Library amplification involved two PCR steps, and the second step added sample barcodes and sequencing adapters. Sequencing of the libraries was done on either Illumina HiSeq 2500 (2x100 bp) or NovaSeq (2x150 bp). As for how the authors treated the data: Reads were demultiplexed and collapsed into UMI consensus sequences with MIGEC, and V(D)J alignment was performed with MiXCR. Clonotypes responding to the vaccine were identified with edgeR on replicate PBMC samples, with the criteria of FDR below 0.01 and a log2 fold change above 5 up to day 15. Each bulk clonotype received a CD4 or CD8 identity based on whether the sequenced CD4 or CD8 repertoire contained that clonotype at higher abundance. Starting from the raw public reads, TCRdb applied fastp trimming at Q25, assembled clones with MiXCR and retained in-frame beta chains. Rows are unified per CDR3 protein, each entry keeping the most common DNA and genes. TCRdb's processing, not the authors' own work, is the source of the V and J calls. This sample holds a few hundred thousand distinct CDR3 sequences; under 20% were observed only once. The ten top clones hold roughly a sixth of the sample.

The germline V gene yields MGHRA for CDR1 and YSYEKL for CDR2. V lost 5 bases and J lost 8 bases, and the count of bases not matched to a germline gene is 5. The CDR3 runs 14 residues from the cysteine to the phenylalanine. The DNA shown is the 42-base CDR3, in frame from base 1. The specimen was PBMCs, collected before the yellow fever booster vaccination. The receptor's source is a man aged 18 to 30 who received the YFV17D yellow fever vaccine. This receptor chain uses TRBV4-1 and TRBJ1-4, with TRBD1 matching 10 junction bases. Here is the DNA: TGCGCCAGCAGCGCCGGGACAGGGGACGAAAAACTGTTTTTT. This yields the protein CASSAGTGDEKLFF.